This TCR beta chain stems from a study of T-cell reconstitution after alpha-beta-depleted transplantation in children. The CDR3 is 14 amino acids. Trimming removed 1 base at V and 0 bases at J, with 7 bases between. The germline V gene has CDR1 SGHRS and CDR2 YFSETQ. This clonotype was observed at least ten times. As it was prepared, the TCRbeta library received unique molecular identifiers. Each CDR3 protein gets one entry after TCRdb re-called the PCR reads with MiXCR. This sample has approximately 150,000 distinct CDR3 sequences, with around 10% found just once. The input for sequencing was PBMCs, mostly from graft donor cells, taken 180 days after TCRalphabeta/CD19-depleted stem cell transplant. This TCR derives from a female patient aged 2-10 years who had a stem cell transplant for congenital amegakaryocytic thrombocytopenia, so the T cells may come from the graft donor. The chain links TRBV5-1 to TRBJ1-2, with no clear D. CDR3: CASSLSTANYGYTF. CDR3 coding DNA: TGCGCCAGCAGCTTGAGTACAGCTAACTATGGCTACACCTTC.